This TCR beta chain was profiled in a study of blood T cell repertoires in COVID-19. Study-level information: Researchers got acute and convalescent COVID-19 samples from the United States, Italy and Spain.

The CDR3 contains 14 residues. Germline CDR1 is LNHDA and CDR2 is SQIVND (reference sequence). V gave up 7 bases and J gave up 5 bases, with 15 bases separating them. The authors' processing: Estimated nucleated cell counts came from reference gene primer amplification. Using immunoSEQ multiplex PCR, the repertoire was profiled, and TCRdb retains in-frame clones only, with some absent. That table supplies the V and J calls and clone size; D and trimming were determined from the DNA. The sample carries about 110,000 clones, around 83% recorded once. The sample comprised peripheral blood. The chain is built from TRBV19 and TRBJ1-5; the D gene is possibly TRBD1 (5 bases). The sequence came from a woman older than 75 with active or convalescent COVID-19. The CDR3 nucleotides read TGTGCCAGTAATTGGAACTTCAGGGATCAGCCCCAGCATTTT. As protein: CASNWNFRDQPQHF.